This T cell receptor (beta chain) was documented in a study of identical twins. A universal primer site came from template switching; cDNA carried unique molecular identifiers. TCRdb itself ran the 5' RACE reads through MiXCR, one entry per CDR3 protein. There are 400,000 to 550,000 distinct CDR3 sequences in the sample; roughly an eighth occur only once, and around 0.98% lies in the top ten. Trimming removed 4 bases from V and 3 bases from J, with 14 bases in between. Germline loops: CDR1 MDHEN, CDR2 SYDVKM. The CDR3 contains 15 residues. The donor group consisted entirely of healthy Caucasians. These data were also filed under a second study, of yellow fever vaccine responses in identical twins. That source reports: Twin vaccine T cell responses reportedly seemed partly convergent, partly personalized.

This clonotype was sampled from a woman aged 18-35 years in good health. This rearrangement joins TRBV28 to TRBJ2-3; D is uncertain. The specimen sequenced was CD4+ T cells sorted from blood. The CDR3: CASSSAAAGTDTQYF. The CDR3 region has the DNA TGTGCCAGCAGTTCCGCCGCGGCAGGAACAGATACGCAGTATTTT.